This TCR beta chain stems from a study of technical replicates of blood from a handful of donors (dated by TCRdb to the late 2010s). On this clone: What this receptor recognizes is not known. No base quality information exists; no much larger clone differs at one position.

The library was obtained by the immunoSEQ multiplex PCR assay. TCRdb's version of the immuneACCESS table is confined to in-frame rearrangements and falls short of the full clone set. An unresolved V gene accounts for under half of the shortfall where checked; the remainder is of unknown origin. Counted in this sample were over 50,000 clones; 70% to 90% of them appeared once. Together, the top ten hold 5% to 6.5% of the sample. The receptor's source is a human donor in good health. Some clones in this sample may be carry-over from other donors' samples. Sequenced material: PBMCs.

The CDR3 region has the sequence CASSTRVRNTGELFF. The DNA is as follows: TGTGCCAGCAGCACTCGAGTAAGGAACACCGGGGAGCTGTTTTTT. Recombination joined TRBV6-5 with TRBJ2-2, with no reliable assignment of the D segment. V lost 6 bases and J lost 1 base; the stretch between them is 12 bases long. There are 15 amino acids in the CDR3, from cysteine to phenylalanine inclusive. Only CDR3 DNA remains: 45 bases, in frame from the first base. CDR1 and CDR2, looked up from the germline V gene, are MNHEY and SVGAGI.